The 23 T cell receptor beta chains given below trace back to one sample, sequenced in a study of T cell responses to AZD1222 COVID-19 vaccine. Some clones are missing from TCRdb's copy, which holds only in-frame ones; the method was immunoSEQ multiplex PCR. The sample lists some 150,000 clones; around 88% were seen once. Here the sequenced sample was peripheral blood, taken on day 0 of AZD1222 vaccination. These TCRs come from an adult in good health.

The chain couples TRBV2 to TRBJ2-4; D not certain. The CDR3 runs to 14 residues. Germline CDR1 is SNHLY and CDR2 is FYNNEI. V was cut by 6 bases and J by 1 base, with 10 bases left in between. CDR3 in amino acids: CASRRPQAKNIQYF. In nucleotides, the CDR3 is TGTGCCAGCAGGCGCCCACAGGCCAAAAACATTCAGTACTTC.

This clone was observed once. The chain combines TRBV11-3 with TRBJ2-1; the match to TRBD2 covers 11 bases. V lost 5 bases, J lost 0 bases, and 6 bases stayed unmatched. CDR3 size: 17 residues. CDR1 and CDR2 (germline): SGHNT, YENEEA. CDR3 DNA: TGTGCCAGCAGCCCCGGGACTAGCGGCGACTCCTACAATGAGCAGTTCTTC. Its protein product is CASSPGTSGDSYNEQFF.

This chain connects TRBV30 to TRBJ2-7; a possible D gene is TRBD2 (5 bases). The CDR3 extends over 11 amino acids. CDR1 and CDR2 from the germline V gene are GTSNPN and SVGIG (reference sequence). Trimming cost V 4 bases and J 7 bases, with 11 bases left between them. CDR3 protein: CAWKGSGEQYF. The CDR3 nucleotides are TGTGCCTGGAAAGGGTCGGGGGAGCAGTACTTC.

The V and J genes are TRBV4-2 and TRBJ2-3, with D perhaps given as TRBD1 or TRBD2 (5 bases each). Trimming cost V 0 bases and J 1 base, with 14 bases left between them. The germline CDR1 and CDR2 sequences are LGHNA and YNFKEQ. This CDR3 is built from 17 residues. This CDR3 reads CASSQEGRRDRTDTQYF. The CDR3 DNA reads as TGTGCCAGCAGCCAAGAGGGTCGACGGGACCGCACAGATACGCAGTATTTT.

The chain is built from TRBV11-2 and TRBJ2-3; 10 bases match TRBD2. The CDR3 spans 17 residues. Germline V gene data show CDR1 as SGHAT and CDR2 as FQNNGV. V dropped 5 bases and J dropped 4; count of bases not matched to a gene: 12. The CDR3: CASSLITLAGVADTQYF. CDR3 nucleotide sequence: TGTGCCAGCAGCCTCATTACTCTAGCGGGAGTCGCAGATACGCAGTATTTT.

The J gene is TRBJ1-5, the V gene TRBV19; the match to TRBD1 covers 9 bases. Germline-derived CDR1 and CDR2 are LNHDA and SQIVND (reference sequence). This CDR3 spans 17 amino acids. The trim removed 1 base at V and 0 bases at J, leaving 4 bases unmatched. The CDR3: CASSIVGTGYSNQPQHF. DNA of the CDR3: TGTGCCAGTAGTATAGTCGGGACAGGGTATAGCAATCAGCCCCAGCATTTT.

This chain links TRBV3-1 (or the pseudogene TRBV3-2) with TRBJ1-5; D unresolved. The CDR3 totals 13 residues. Trimming took 1 base from V and 5 from J, leaving 6 bases between them. Germline CDR1 LGHDT, CDR2 YNNKEL (reference sequence). CDR3 bases: TGTGCCAGCAGCCAAGGGTGGGATCAGCCCCAGCATTTT. Translating gives CASSQGWDQPQHF.

This chain connects TRBV7-8 to TRBJ1-1; D is unclear. This CDR3 contains 11 residues. V lost 1 base, J lost 11 bases, and 8 bases lay in between. Germline V gives CDR1 SGHVS, CDR2 FQNEAQ. The CDR3 reads CASSLGPTAFF. Written as DNA, the CDR3 is TGTGCCAGCAGCTTAGGGCCGACGGCTTTCTTT.

The chain combines TRBV11-2 with TRBJ1-2; no reliable D call. Germline V CDR1 and CDR2: SGHAT, FQNNGV. The CDR3 runs to 13 residues. Deletions cut 1 base from V and 2 bases from J, with 5 bases between. Written as DNA, the CDR3 is TGTGCCAGCAGCTTAGTAGGGAACTATGGCTACACCTTC. Its protein product is CASSLVGNYGYTF.

The chain recombines TRBV7-9 with TRBJ1-1; weak D call: TRBD1 (6 bases). V lost 5 bases, J lost 1 base, and 8 bases lay in between. The CDR3 has 13 residues. The V gene's germline CDR1 is SEHNR and CDR2 FQNEAQ (reference sequence). The CDR3 sequence is CASSQGGNTEAFF. The CDR3 bases are TGTGCCAGCAGCCAAGGGGGGAACACTGAAGCTTTCTTT.

This chain uses TRBV29-1 with TRBJ1-2; TRBD1 agrees at 7 bases. This CDR3 comprises 13 residues. V trimming: 6 bases; J trimming: 7 bases; junction bases outside the gene matches: 11. Looked up from germline, CDR1 is SQVTM and CDR2 is ANQGSEA. CDR3 bases: TGCAGCGTCACCGAGGGGACAGCCGGTGGCTACACCTTC. Residues: CSVTEGTAGGYTF.

The chain couples TRBV11-3 to TRBJ1-2; maybe TRBD1 (5 bases). Trimming pared 0 bases from V and 7 bases from J, leaving 9 bases between. From germline, CDR1 is SGHNT and CDR2 YENEEA. The CDR3 runs to 13 residues. The chain's CDR3 is CASSLDSQGGYTF. CDR3 DNA: TGTGCCAGCAGCTTAGATAGCCAGGGTGGCTACACCTTC. Looking up the rest from reference TRBV11-3 and TRBJ1-2 gives the full variable domain: EAGVVQSPRYKIIEKKQPVAFWCNPISGHNTLYWYLQNLGQGPELLIRYENEEAVDDSQLPKDRFSAERLKGVDSTLKIQPAELGDSAVYLCASSLDSQGGYTFGSGTRLTVV.

The chain carries TRBV7-9 and TRBJ2-1; 13 nucleotides align to TRBD2. After removal of 5 bases from V and 6 bases from J, the junction contained 4 bases not matched to a gene. Germline CDR1 SEHNR, CDR2 FQNEAQ (reference sequence). The CDR3 contains 15 residues. The chain's CDR3 is CASSGGLAGANEQFF. The CDR3 DNA reads as TGTGCCAGCAGCGGCGGACTAGCGGGAGCCAATGAGCAGTTCTTC.

For this clone: The junction does not match germline at one end; this may be a read error. The V gene is TRBV7-7, the J gene TRBJ2-1, with 7 bases lining up with TRBD2. Germline loops: CDR1 SSHAT, CDR2 FNYEAQ (reference sequence). This CDR3 contains 18 residues. The CDR3 bases are TGTGCTAGCAGCTTAGGATTCGGCGGGAGAGGTCCCTACAATGAGCAGTTCTTC. It is translated as CASSLGFGGRGPYNEQFF.

A remark on this clone: The sample carries other DNA sequences with the same CDR3. This sequence joins TRBV24-1 and TRBJ2-3; TRBD2 matches 10 bases. There are 16 residues in the CDR3. V trimming: 4 bases; J trimming: 3 bases; junction bases outside the gene matches: 6. Germline CDR1 KGHDR, CDR2 SFDVKD. The CDR3 DNA reads as TGTGCCACCAGTGACCGTACTAGCGGGGAAACAGATACGCAGTATTTT. Translation gives CATSDRTSGETDTQYF.

The chain employs TRBV10-1 and TRBJ2-1; D gene uncertain. The CDR3 is 11 amino acids. Germline CDR1 WNHNN, CDR2 SYGVQD (reference sequence). The germline V and J ends were trimmed by 3 bases and 14 bases, with 11 bases remaining between them. The CDR3 spells CASSDLRREFF. The CDR3 DNA reads TGCGCCAGCAGTGACCTCCGAAGGGAGTTCTTC.

The V and J genes are TRBV10-3 and TRBJ2-1; no definite D call. V lost 9 bases to trimming and J lost 3 bases, with 9 bases between them. CDR3 length equals 12 residues. The germline V gene has CDR1 ENHRY and CDR2 SYGVKD. The CDR3 coding sequence is TGTGCCATTGGTGGGGACTACAATGAGCAGTTCTTC. It translates to CAIGGDYNEQFF.

The chain carries TRBV14 and TRBJ2-5; 8 bases map to TRBD1. The CDR3 has 15 amino acids. V was pared by 1 base and J by 2 bases, with 3 bases of the junction left unmatched. CDR1 and CDR2 from the germline V gene are SGHDN and FVKESK. CDR3 in amino acids: CASSQATGGQETQYF. The CDR3 DNA sequence: TGTGCCAGCAGCCAAGCTACAGGGGGACAAGAGACCCAGTACTTC.

V gene TRBV11-3 combines with J gene TRBJ1-2; a possible D gene is TRBD1 (5 bases). The CDR3 is made up of 15 amino acids. Per the germline V gene, CDR1 is SGHNT and CDR2 is YENEEA. Trimming cost V 5 bases and J 0 bases, with 13 bases left between them. CDR3 coding DNA: TGTGCCAGCAGCCCGGGACCCTCTTCTAACTATGGCTACACCTTC. This gives the protein CASSPGPSSNYGYTF.

V and J are TRBV10-3 and TRBJ2-3, with 9 bases that match TRBD1. The CDR3 consists of 15 residues. J was trimmed by 4 bases and V by 0 bases; bases with no gene match: 2. Germline lookup yields CDR1 ENHRY and CDR2 SYGVKD. CDR3 in DNA: TGTGCCATCAGTGAGTCCAGGACAGGGGCAGATACGCAGTATTTT. Its protein is CAISESRTGADTQYF.

The sample holds one count of this clone. The chain uses TRBV5-6 and TRBJ1-4; 7 bases match TRBD1. Trimming cost V 4 bases and J 10 bases; bases outside gene matches: 10. Germline V gives CDR1 SGHDT, CDR2 YYEEEE. The CDR3 contains 14 residues. The CDR3 here is CASSLTGVGGKLFF. CDR3 nucleotide sequence: TGTGCCAGCAGCCTTACAGGGGTGGGCGGAAAACTGTTTTTT.

This chain links TRBV6-2 or TRBV6-3 with TRBJ2-7; the D gene is possibly TRBD1 (6 bases). Trimming removed 0 bases from V and 4 bases from J, with 16 bases in between. The V gene's germline CDR1 is MNHEY and CDR2 SVGEGT. This CDR3 spans 16 amino acids. The CDR3 nucleotides read TGTGCCAGCAGTTACTCGAGCCCTACACAGGGATACGAGCAGTACTTC. Its translation: CASSYSSPTQGYEQYF.

The rearrangement links TRBV6-5 to TRBJ2-2; TRBD1 is a possible D gene (5 bases). CDR3 size: 15 residues. V lost 2 bases and J 0 bases, leaving 7 bases between the germline ends. Germline values: CDR1 MNHEY, CDR2 SVGAGI. The chain's CDR3 is CASSYQGANTGELFF. The CDR3 DNA is TGTGCCAGCAGTTACCAGGGCGCGAACACCGGGGAGCTGTTTTTT.